Below, one TCR beta chain is given with its context. As yet, its antigen is unknown. The PCR used 60 Vbeta and 13 Jbeta primers. The protocol was immunoSEQ multiplex PCR, while the TCRdb copy is restricted to in-frame clones and leaves out a portion. This table holds roughly 140,000 clones, roughly 63% found once. CDR3 length: 15 residues. Germline CDR1 LGHNA, CDR2 YSLEER. V lost 4 bases to trimming and J lost 0 bases; unmatched junction nucleotides: 3. The data stem from a study of cytomegalovirus exposure and HLA in healthy donors. Study-level findings and limits: TCR association rates varied by HLA locus in a later analysis, with DRB1 highest and HLA-C lowest. Most CMV-associated TCR beta chains were later found to appear HLA-restricted. The authors listed 150 to 200 TCR beta chains as cytomegalovirus-associated. A further, later analysis showed that HLA-associated TCR beta chains (compared with equally common others) were more clonally expanded.

This TCR derives from a woman in her sixties or seventies in good health and CMV-seropositive. V is TRBV4-3 and J is TRBJ2-3; 8 bases fit TRBD1. Sequenced material: PBMCs. The CDR3 sequence: CASSRDRSSTDTQYF. CDR3 DNA sequence: TGCGCCAGCAGCCGGGACAGGTCTAGCACAGATACGCAGTATTTT.